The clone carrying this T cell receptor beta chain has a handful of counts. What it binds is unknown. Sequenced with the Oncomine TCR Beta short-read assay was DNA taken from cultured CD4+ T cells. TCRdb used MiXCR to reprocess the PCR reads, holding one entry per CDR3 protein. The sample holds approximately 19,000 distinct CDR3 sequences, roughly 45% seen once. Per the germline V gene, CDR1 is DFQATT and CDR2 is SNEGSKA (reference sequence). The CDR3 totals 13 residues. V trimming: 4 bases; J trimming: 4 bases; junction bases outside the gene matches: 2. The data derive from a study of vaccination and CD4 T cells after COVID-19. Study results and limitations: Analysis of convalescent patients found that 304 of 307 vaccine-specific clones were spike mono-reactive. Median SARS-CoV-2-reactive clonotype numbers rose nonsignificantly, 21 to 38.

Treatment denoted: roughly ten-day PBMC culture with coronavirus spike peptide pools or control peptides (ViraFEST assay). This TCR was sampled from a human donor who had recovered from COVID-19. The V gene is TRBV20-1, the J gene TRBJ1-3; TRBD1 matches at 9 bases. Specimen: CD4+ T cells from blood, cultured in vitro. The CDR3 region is CSANRGRGNTIYF. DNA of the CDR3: TGCAGTGCTAACAGGGGGCGCGGAAACACCATATATTTT.